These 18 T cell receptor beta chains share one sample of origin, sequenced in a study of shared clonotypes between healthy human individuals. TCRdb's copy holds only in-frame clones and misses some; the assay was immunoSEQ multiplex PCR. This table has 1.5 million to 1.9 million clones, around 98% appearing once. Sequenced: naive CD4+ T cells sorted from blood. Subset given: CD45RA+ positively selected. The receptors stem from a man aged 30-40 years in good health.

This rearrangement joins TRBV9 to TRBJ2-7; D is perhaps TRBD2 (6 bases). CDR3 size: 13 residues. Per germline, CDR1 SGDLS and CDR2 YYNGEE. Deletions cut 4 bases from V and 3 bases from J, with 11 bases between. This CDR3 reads CASSPGLYYEQYF. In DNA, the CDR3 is TGTGCCAGCAGCCCGGGACTTTACTACGAGCAGTACTTC.

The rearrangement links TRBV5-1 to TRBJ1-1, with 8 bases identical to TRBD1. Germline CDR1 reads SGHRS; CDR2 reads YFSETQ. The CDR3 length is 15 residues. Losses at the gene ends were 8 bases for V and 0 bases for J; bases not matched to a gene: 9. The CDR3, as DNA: TGCGCCAGGAGGCAGGGGGCCCGGATGAACACTGAAGCTTTCTTT. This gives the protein CARRQGARMNTEAFF. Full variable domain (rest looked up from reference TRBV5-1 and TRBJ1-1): KAGVTQTPRYLIKTRGQQVTLSCSPISGHRSVSWYQQTPGQGLQFLFEYFSETQRNKGNFPGRFSGRQFSNSRSEMNVSTLELGDSALYLCARRQGARMNTEAFFGQGTRLTVV.

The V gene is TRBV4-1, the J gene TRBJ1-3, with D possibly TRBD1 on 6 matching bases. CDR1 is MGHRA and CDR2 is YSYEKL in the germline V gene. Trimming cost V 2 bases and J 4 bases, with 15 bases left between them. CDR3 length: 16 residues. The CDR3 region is CASSQFSGGQGNTIYF. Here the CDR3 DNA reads TGCGCCAGCAGCCAATTCTCGGGGGGGCAAGGAAACACCATATATTTT.

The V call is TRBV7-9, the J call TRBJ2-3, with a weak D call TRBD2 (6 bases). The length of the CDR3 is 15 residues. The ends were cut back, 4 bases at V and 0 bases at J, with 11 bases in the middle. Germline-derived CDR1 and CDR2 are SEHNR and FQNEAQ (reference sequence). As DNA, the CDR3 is TGTGCCAGCAGCTACCGGGAGATTAGCACAGATACGCAGTATTTT. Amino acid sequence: CASSYREISTDTQYF.

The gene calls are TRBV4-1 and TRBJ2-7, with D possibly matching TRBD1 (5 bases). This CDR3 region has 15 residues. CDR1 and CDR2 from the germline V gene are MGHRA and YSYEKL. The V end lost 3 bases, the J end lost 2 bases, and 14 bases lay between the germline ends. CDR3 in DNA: TGCGCCAGCAGCCAGGACATCAGCGCGACCTACGAGCAGTACTTC. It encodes CASSQDISATYEQYF.

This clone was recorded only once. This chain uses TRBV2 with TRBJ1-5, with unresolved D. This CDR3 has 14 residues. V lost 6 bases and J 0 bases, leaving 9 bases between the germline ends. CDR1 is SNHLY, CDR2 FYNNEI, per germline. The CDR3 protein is CASRGRYSNQPQHF. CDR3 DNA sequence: TGTGCCAGCAGGGGCCGATATAGCAATCAGCCCCAGCATTTT. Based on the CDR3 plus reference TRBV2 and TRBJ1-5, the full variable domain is EPEVTQTPSHQVTQMGQEVILRCVPISNHLYFYWYRQILGQKVEFLVSFYNNEISEKSEIFDDQFSVERPDGSNFTLKIRSTKLEDSAMYFCASRGRYSNQPQHFGDGTRLSIL.

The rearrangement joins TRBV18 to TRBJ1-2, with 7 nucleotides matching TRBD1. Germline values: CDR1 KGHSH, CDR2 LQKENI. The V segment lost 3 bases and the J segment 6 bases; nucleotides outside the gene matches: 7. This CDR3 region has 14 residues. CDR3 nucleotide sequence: TGTGCCAGCTCACCGGCGACAGGGAAGGATGGCTACACCTTC. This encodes CASSPATGKDGYTF.

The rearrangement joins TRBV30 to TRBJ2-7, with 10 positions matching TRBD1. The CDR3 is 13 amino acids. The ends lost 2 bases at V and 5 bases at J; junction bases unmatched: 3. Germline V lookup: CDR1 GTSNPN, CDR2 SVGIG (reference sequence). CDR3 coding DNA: TGTGCCTGGAGTAAGGGACAGGGGAACGAGCAGTACTTC. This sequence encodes CAWSKGQGNEQYF.

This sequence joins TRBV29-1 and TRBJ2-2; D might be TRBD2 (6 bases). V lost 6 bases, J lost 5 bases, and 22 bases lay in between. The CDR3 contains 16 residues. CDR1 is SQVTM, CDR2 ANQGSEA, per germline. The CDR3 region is CSVGSAGPGVTGELFF. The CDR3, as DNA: TGCAGCGTGGGGTCGGCGGGCCCGGGAGTTACCGGGGAGCTGTTTTTT.

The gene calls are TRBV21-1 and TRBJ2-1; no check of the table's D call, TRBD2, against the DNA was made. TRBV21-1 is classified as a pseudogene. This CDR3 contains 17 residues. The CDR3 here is CASSFPSLLDSYNEQFF. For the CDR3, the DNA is TGTGCCAGCAGCTTCCCTAGCCTTCTCGACTCCTACAATGAGCAGTTCTTC.

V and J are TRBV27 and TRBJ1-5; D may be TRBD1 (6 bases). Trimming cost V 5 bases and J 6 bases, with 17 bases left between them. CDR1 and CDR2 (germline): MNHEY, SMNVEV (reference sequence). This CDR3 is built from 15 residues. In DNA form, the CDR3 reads TGTGCCAGCAGTCCATCGGGAGGGGGGTTTCAGCCCCAGCATTTT. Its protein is CASSPSGGGFQPQHF.

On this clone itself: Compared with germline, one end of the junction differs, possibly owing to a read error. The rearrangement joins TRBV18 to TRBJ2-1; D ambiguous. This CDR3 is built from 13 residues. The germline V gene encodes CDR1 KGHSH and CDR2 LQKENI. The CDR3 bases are TGTGCCAGCTCTCCACAAGAGTCCGCTGAGCAGTTCTTC. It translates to CASSPQESAEQFF. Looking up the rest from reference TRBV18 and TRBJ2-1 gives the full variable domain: NAGVMQNPRHLVRRRGQEARLRCSPMKGHSHVYWYRQLPEEGLKFMVYLQKENIIDESGMPKERFSAEFPKEGPSILRIQQVVRGDSAAYFCASSPQESAEQFFGPGTRLTVL.

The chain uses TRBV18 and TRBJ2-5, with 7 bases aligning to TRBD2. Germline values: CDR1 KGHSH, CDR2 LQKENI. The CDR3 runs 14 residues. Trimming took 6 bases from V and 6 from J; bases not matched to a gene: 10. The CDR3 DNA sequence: TGTGCCAGCTCCCAAAGCGGGACTCCGAAGACCCAGTACTTC. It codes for CASSQSGTPKTQYF.

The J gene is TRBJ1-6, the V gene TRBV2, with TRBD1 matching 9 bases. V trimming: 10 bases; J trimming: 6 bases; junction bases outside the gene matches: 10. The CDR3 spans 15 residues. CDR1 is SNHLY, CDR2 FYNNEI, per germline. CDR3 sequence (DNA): TGTGCCAACAAGGACAGGGGAATCGGTAATTCACCCCTCCACTTT. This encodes CANKDRGIGNSPLHF.

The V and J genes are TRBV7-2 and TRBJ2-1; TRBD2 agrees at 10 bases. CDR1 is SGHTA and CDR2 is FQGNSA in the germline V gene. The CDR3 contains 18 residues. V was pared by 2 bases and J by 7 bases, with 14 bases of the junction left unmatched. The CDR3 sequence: CASSLLLAGAGSRNEQFF. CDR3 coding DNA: TGTGCCAGCAGCTTATTGCTAGCGGGAGCCGGTTCGAGAAATGAGCAGTTCTTC.

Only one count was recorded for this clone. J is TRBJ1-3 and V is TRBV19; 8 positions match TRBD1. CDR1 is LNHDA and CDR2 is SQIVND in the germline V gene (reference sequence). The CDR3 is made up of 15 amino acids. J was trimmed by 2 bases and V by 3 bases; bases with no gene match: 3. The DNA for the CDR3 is TGTGCCAGTAGTATGTCAGGGGGCACTGGAAACACCATATATTTT. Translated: CASSMSGGTGNTIYF.

The CDR3 reads CASRAGIGLASTDTQYF. CDR3 coding DNA: TGCGCCAGCAGGGCAGGCATAGGACTAGCGAGCACAGATACGCAGTATTTT. The chain has TRBV5-1 and TRBJ2-3; 9 positions match TRBD2. There are 17 residues in the CDR3. The germline gives CDR1 SGHRS, CDR2 YFSETQ. V lost 5 bases, J lost 0 bases, and 10 bases stayed unmatched.

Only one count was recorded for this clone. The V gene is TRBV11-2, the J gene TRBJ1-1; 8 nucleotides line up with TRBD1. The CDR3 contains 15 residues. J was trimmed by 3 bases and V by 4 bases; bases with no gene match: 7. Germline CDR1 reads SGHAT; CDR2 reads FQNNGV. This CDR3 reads CASSSARGRYTEAFF. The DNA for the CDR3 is TGTGCCAGCAGCTCCGCCAGGGGGCGGTACACTGAAGCTTTCTTT.